The 24 T cell receptor beta chains presented below share a single source sample, sequenced in a study of cytomegalovirus exposure and HLA in healthy donors. 13 Jbeta primers and 60 Vbeta primers were used for the PCR. Here immunoSEQ multiplex PCR was the method, and the copy in TCRdb shows in-frame clones only, minus some. The sample contains over 150,000 clones, around 84% of which appear only once. The sequenced material came from PBMCs. The receptors come from a man aged 25-45 years in good health and CMV-seropositive.

About this clone itself: Additional DNA sequences in this sample encode the identical CDR3. The CDR3, as DNA: TGTGCCAGCAGTGTAGACAGGGGAGTAAGTGGCTACACCTTC. The encoded protein is CASSVDRGVSGYTF. This chain uses TRBV25-1 with TRBJ1-2; 8 bases are shared with TRBD1. Trimming removed 4 bases from V and 7 bases from J; junction bases left unmatched: 8. Germline V lookup: CDR1 MGHDK, CDR2 SYGVNS. This CDR3 comprises 14 residues.

This clone has only one observation. V is TRBV11-1 and J is TRBJ2-5; possible D gene TRBD2, 6 bases. The CDR3 contains 16 residues. The germline CDR1 and CDR2 sequences are SGHAT and FQDESV (reference sequence). V was pared by 2 bases and J by 1 base, with 14 bases between. The CDR3 DNA reads as TGTGCCAGCAGCTTATTTCGGGGGACGACCCAAGAGACCCAGTACTTC. It translates to CASSLFRGTTQETQYF.

This clone was picked up one time. This rearrangement joins TRBV4-3 to TRBJ1-6; no clear D. The CDR3 loop spans 18 amino acids. V was cut by 0 bases and J by 0 bases, with 12 bases left in between. Germline CDR1 reads LGHNA; CDR2 reads YSLEER. The CDR3 DNA sequence: TGCGCCAGCAGCCAAGACCCCACCGAGAGCTCCTATAATTCACCCCTCCACTTT. Translation gives CASSQDPTESSYNSPLHF.

The chain couples TRBV5-1 to TRBJ2-3; D is ambiguous. Germline V gene lookup returns CDR1 SGHRS and CDR2 YFSETQ. The CDR3 length is 14 residues. Trimming took off 3 bases at V and 3 bases at J, with 11 bases between the two ends. CDR3 in amino acids: CASSSQKRTDTQYF. CDR3 in DNA: TGCGCCAGCAGCTCACAGAAAAGGACAGATACGCAGTATTTT. The whole variable domain, remainder taken from reference TRBV5-1 and TRBJ2-3, is KAGVTQTPRYLIKTRGQQVTLSCSPISGHRSVSWYQQTPGQGLQFLFEYFSETQRNKGNFPGRFSGRQFSNSRSEMNVSTLELGDSALYLCASSSQKRTDTQYFGPGTRLTVL.

This chain links TRBV5-8 with TRBJ1-2; 11 bases map to TRBD1. Unmatched junction bases numbered 9, after V lost 2 bases and J lost 3 bases. Germline CDR1 reads SGHTS; CDR2 reads YDEGEE. CDR3 length: 17 amino acids. The CDR3 protein is CASSLLQGQGDDYGYTF. The DNA for the CDR3 is TGTGCCAGCAGCTTACTACAGGGACAGGGGGATGACTATGGCTACACCTTC.

This clone appeared once. The chain links TRBV9 to TRBJ1-1; the D gene is possibly TRBD1 (5 bases). The CDR3 is made up of 14 amino acids. V lost 3 bases, J lost 0 bases, and 9 bases lay in between. Looked up from germline, CDR1 is SGDLS and CDR2 is YYNGEE. CDR3 coding DNA: TGTGCCAGCAGCGCCGGGGGACTGAACACTGAAGCTTTCTTT. Amino acids: CASSAGGLNTEAFF.

The gene calls are TRBV5-1 and TRBJ2-5, with 9 bases that match TRBD2. This CDR3 is 15 amino acids long. V lost 4 bases and J lost 4; bases outside the gene matches: 8. CDR1 SGHRS and CDR2 YFSETQ come from the germline V gene. The DNA for the CDR3 is TGCGCCAGCAGCACACTAGCGGGCCGGGGAGAGACCCAGTACTTC. Translating gives CASSTLAGRGETQYF.

The sample holds one count of this clone. The chain is built from TRBV6-6 and TRBJ1-1; tentatively, D is TRBD1 (5 bases). V dropped 5 bases and J dropped 8 bases, with 12 bases sitting between them. The CDR3 loop spans 12 amino acids. Looked up from germline, CDR1 is MNHNY and CDR2 is SVGAGI (reference sequence). The CDR3 spells CASSQGLLEAFF. The CDR3 coding sequence is TGTGCCAGCAGTCAGGGATTACTCGAAGCTTTCTTT.

In this sample, this clone turned up once. The chain employs TRBV6-1 and TRBJ1-2; perhaps TRBD1 as D (6 bases). With 4 bases removed from V and 4 bases from J, the gap between germline ends came to 10 bases. The CDR3 has 13 residues. Germline-derived CDR1 and CDR2 are MNHNS and SASEGT. CDR3 loop: CASSVDSPYGYTF. Here the CDR3 DNA reads TGTGCCAGCAGTGTGGACAGTCCCTATGGCTACACCTTC.

J is TRBJ2-1 and V is TRBV5-4, with 13 positions matching TRBD2. This CDR3 contains 18 residues. Germline V gives CDR1 SGHNT, CDR2 YYREEE (reference sequence). V lost 4 bases to trimming and J lost 1 base; unmatched junction nucleotides: 8. CDR3 protein: CASSPRGLAGASYNEQFF. In DNA, the CDR3 is TGTGCCAGCAGCCCACGCGGACTAGCGGGAGCTTCCTACAATGAGCAGTTCTTC.

This clone has a single count. The chain links TRBV12-5 to TRBJ2-2, with a weak D call TRBD2 (6 bases). V was pared by 3 bases and J by 1 base, with 12 bases between. In germline, CDR1 is LGHNT, CDR2 FRNRAP. The CDR3 sequence is 16 residues long. The CDR3 bases are TGTGCTAGTGGTTTCCGACTAGACGGGAACACCGGGGAGCTGTTTTTT. It yields the protein CASGFRLDGNTGELFF.

The chain recombines TRBV11-2 with TRBJ2-5; 7 bases match TRBD1. Germline trimming cut 0 bases from V and 5 bases from J; bases unmatched to any gene: 0. From germline, CDR1 is SGHAT and CDR2 FQNNGV. The CDR3 is 13 amino acids. Written as DNA, the CDR3 is TGTGCCAGCAGCTTAGACAGGGGGGAGACCCAGTACTTC. Translating it yields CASSLDRGETQYF.

The chain has TRBV9 and TRBJ2-3, with D perhaps matching TRBD2 (6 bases). Germline V lookup: CDR1 SGDLS, CDR2 YYNGEE. Between the trimmed V and J ends, which lost 1 base and 1 base, there was a span of 10 bases. CDR3 length: 15 residues. The CDR3 DNA follows: TGTGCCAGCAGCGTATACGGGAGAGGCACAGATACGCAGTATTTT. The encoded protein is CASSVYGRGTDTQYF.

The chain recombines TRBV19 with TRBJ2-6; 9 bases align to TRBD1. With V trimmed by 10 bases and J by 2 bases, 9 bases remained unmatched. The CDR3 is 16 amino acids. Per the germline V gene, CDR1 is LNHDA and CDR2 is SQIVND (reference sequence). The CDR3 spells CATQDRGGAGANVLTF. The CDR3 coding sequence is TGTGCCACCCAGGACAGGGGAGGTGCTGGGGCCAACGTCCTGACTTTC.

This chain uses TRBV6-1 with TRBJ2-5, with 13 bases aligning to TRBD2. CDR3 length: 14 residues. Losses at the gene ends were 7 bases for V and 5 bases for J; bases not matched to a gene: 4. In germline, CDR1 is MNHNS, CDR2 SASEGT. CDR3 nucleotides: TGTGCCAGCATGGGGACTAGCGGGGTCGAGACCCAGTACTTC. The encoded protein is CASMGTSGVETQYF.

CDR3: CATSPHFSVWGYTF. The CDR3 bases are TGTGCCACCAGCCCCCATTTTAGTGTGTGGGGCTACACCTTC. This chain connects TRBV15 to TRBJ1-2; no definite D call. The V end lost 5 bases, the J end lost 8 bases, and 18 bases lay between the germline ends. The CDR3 runs to 14 residues. CDR1 and CDR2 from the germline V gene are LNHNV and YYDKDF (reference sequence).

The rearrangement links TRBV29-1 to TRBJ2-5, with D possibly matching TRBD1 (6 bases). The CDR3 covers 12 residues. The V gene's germline CDR1 is SQVTM and CDR2 ANQGSEA. V was shortened by 3 bases and J by 3 bases, with 8 bases between the two germline ends. Written as DNA, the CDR3 is TGCAGCGTTGAGAGGACAGAAGAGACCCAGTACTTC. The encoded protein is CSVERTEETQYF.

The rearrangement links TRBV9 to TRBJ1-2; 8 nucleotides agree with TRBD1. The J segment lost 2 bases and the V segment lost 0 bases, leaving 3 bases of the junction unmatched. The CDR3 spans 15 residues. Germline V gene lookup returns CDR1 SGDLS and CDR2 YYNGEE. CDR3 in DNA: TGTGCCAGCAGCGTAGCTCGGGACAGGAACTATGGCTACACCTTC. It yields the protein CASSVARDRNYGYTF.

The chain joins TRBV7-9 to TRBJ1-2; 7 bases are a match to TRBD1. Germline-derived CDR1 and CDR2 are SEHNR and FQNEAQ (reference sequence). The CDR3 spans 14 residues. V shed 5 bases, J shed 3 bases, and the junction held 6 bases outside the gene matches. CDR3 DNA sequence: TGTGCCAGCAGCCACTCAGACAGGGACTATGGCTACACCTTC. Protein product: CASSHSDRDYGYTF.

This clone was counted between two and nine times. The chain combines TRBV4-1 with TRBJ2-1, with 7 bases that match TRBD2. The V gene end was trimmed by 1 base and the J gene end by 0 bases; junction bases not matched to a gene: 9. The CDR3 totals 18 residues. Germline loops: CDR1 MGHRA, CDR2 YSYEKL. The CDR3 loop is CASSQVVRRTSSYNEQFF. CDR3 nucleotides: TGCGCCAGCAGCCAAGTGGTCAGGCGGACTAGCTCCTACAATGAGCAGTTCTTC.

This rearrangement joins TRBV11-2 to TRBJ2-2; possibly TRBD2 for D (6 bases). Germline CDR1 is SGHAT and CDR2 is FQNNGV. Trimming cost V 1 base and J 1 base, with 16 bases left between them. This CDR3 region has 18 residues. CDR3 coding DNA: TGTGCCAGCAGCTTAGGAGGGAGTGGTAGCGGGAACACCGGGGAGCTGTTTTTT. It encodes CASSLGGSGSGNTGELFF.

The chain links TRBV5-6 to TRBJ1-1; D unclear. V shed 0 bases and J shed 2 bases, with 5 bases lying between them. Germline V gives CDR1 SGHDT, CDR2 YYEEEE. The CDR3 consists of 13 residues. DNA of the CDR3: TGTGCCAGCAGCTTGGCTATTAACACTGAAGCTTTCTTT. This encodes CASSLAINTEAFF.

The chain links TRBV30 to TRBJ2-5; 9 bases fit TRBD2. Germline values: CDR1 GTSNPN, CDR2 SVGIG (reference sequence). V was clipped by 8 bases and J by 6 bases; unmatched bases: 10. This CDR3 comprises 13 residues. The CDR3 sequence is CARKAGGGKTQYF. The CDR3 DNA is TGTGCCCGCAAAGCGGGAGGAGGGAAGACCCAGTACTTC.

This clone was counted a single time. The gene calls are TRBV11-3 and TRBJ2-1; D is unclear. V gave up 0 bases and J gave up 5 bases, with 11 bases separating them. Germline V gene sequence: CDR1 SGHNT, CDR2 YENEEA. This CDR3 is built from 15 residues. The CDR3: CASSLDLSRNNEQFF. CDR3 nucleotides: TGTGCCAGCAGCTTAGATCTGTCTAGGAACAATGAGCAGTTCTTC.